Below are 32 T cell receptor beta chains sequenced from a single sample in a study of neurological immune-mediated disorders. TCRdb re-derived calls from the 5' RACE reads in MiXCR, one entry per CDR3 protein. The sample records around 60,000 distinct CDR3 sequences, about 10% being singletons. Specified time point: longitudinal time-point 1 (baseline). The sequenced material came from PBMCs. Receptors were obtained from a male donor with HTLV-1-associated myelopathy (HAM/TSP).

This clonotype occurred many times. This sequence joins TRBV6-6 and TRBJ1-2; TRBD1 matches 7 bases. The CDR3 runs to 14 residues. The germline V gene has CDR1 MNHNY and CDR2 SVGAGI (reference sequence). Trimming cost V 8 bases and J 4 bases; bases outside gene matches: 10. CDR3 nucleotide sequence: TGTGCCAGCGGGGGACAGCCCCCGACCTATGGCTACACCTTC. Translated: CASGGQPPTYGYTF.

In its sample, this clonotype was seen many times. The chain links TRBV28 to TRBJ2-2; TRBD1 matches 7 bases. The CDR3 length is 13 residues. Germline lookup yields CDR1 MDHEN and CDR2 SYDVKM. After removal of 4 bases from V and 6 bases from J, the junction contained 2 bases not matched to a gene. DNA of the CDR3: TGTGCCAGCAGTTCAGGGGGAGCCGGGGAGCTGTTTTTT. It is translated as CASSSGGAGELFF.

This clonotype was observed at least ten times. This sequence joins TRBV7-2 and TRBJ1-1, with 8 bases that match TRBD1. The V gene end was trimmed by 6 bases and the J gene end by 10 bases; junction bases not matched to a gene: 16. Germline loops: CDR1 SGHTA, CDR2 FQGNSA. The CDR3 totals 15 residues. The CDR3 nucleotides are TGTGCCAGCAGTTCGGACAGGGCAATCGCTTTTGGAGCTTTCTTT. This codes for CASSSDRAIAFGAFF.

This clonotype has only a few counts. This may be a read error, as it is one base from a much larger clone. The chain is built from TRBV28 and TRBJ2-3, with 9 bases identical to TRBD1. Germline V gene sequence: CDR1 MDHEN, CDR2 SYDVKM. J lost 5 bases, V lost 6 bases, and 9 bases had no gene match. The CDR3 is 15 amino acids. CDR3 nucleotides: TGTGCCAGCAGCCCGGACAGGGGAATGGTAGATACGCAGTATTTT. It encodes CASSPDRGMVDTQYF.

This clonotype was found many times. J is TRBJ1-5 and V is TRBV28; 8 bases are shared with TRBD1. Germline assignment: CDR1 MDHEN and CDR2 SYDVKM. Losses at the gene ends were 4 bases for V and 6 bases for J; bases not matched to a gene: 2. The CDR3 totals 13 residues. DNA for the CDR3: TGTGCCAGCAGTTCAGGGGGCCTTCAGCCCCAGCATTTT. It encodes CASSSGGLQPQHF.

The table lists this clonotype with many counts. The CDR3 region is CASSRRTSGGLRDTQYF. The CDR3 DNA sequence: TGTGCCAGCAGTCGGAGGACTAGCGGGGGACTAAGAGATACGCAGTATTTT. This chain connects TRBV7-2 to TRBJ2-3; TRBD2 matches at 13 bases. CDR1 SGHTA and CDR2 FQGNSA come from the germline V gene. CDR3 length: 17 residues. Germline trimming cut 6 bases from V and 5 bases from J; bases unmatched to any gene: 11.

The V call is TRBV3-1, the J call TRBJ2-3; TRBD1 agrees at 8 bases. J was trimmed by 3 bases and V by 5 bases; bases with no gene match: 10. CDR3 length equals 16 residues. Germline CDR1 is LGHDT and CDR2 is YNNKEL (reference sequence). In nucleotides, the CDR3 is TGTGCCAGCAGCGAACCAGGGGGCGGAGGGACAGATACGCAGTATTTT. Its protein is CASSEPGGGGTDTQYF.

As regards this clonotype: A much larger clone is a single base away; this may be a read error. CDR3 DNA sequence: TGCGCCAGCAGAGGAACTAGGGGGGAGACCCAGTACTTC. Translation: CASRGTRGETQYF. The chain joins TRBV5-1 to TRBJ2-5, with D maybe TRBD1 (6 bases). The CDR3 runs 13 residues. V lost 5 bases, J lost 5 bases, and 13 bases lay in between. Germline CDR1 SGHRS, CDR2 YFSETQ.

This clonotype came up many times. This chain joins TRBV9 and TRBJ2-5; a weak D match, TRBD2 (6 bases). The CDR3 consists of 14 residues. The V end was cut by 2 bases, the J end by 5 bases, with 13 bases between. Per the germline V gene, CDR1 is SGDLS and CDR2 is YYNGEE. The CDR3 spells CASSVTGAGETQYF. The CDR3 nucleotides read TGTGCCAGCAGCGTTACGGGTGCGGGGGAGACCCAGTACTTC.

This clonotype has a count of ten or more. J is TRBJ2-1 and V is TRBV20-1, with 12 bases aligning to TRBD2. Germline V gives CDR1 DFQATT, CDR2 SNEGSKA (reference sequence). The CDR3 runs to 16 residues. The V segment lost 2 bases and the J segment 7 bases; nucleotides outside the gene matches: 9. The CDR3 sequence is CSARSRLAGAFNEQFF. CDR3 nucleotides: TGCAGTGCTAGATCCCGACTAGCGGGGGCCTTTAATGAGCAGTTCTTC.

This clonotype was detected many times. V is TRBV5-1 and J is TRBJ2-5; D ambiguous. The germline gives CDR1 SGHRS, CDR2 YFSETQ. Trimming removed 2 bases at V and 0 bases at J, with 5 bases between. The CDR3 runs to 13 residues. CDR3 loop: CASSLDHQETQYF. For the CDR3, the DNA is TGCGCCAGCAGCTTAGACCACCAAGAGACCCAGTACTTC.

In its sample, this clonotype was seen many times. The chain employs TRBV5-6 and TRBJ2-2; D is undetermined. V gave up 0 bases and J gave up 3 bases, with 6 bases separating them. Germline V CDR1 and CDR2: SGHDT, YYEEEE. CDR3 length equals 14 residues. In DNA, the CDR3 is TGTGCCAGCAGCTTGGTCCCCCACACCGGGGAGCTGTTTTTT. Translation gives CASSLVPHTGELFF. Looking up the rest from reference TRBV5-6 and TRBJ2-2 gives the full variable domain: DAGVTQSPTHLIKTRGQQVTLRCSPKSGHDTVSWYQQALGQGPQFIFQYYEEEERQRGNFPDRFSGHQFPNYSSELNVNALLLGDSALYLCASSLVPHTGELFFGEGSRLTVL.

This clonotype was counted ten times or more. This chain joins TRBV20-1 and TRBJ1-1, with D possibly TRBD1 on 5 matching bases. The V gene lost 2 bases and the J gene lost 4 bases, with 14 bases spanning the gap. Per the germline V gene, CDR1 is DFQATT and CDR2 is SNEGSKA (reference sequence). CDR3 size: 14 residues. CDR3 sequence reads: CSARWALGVTEAFF. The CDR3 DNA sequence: TGCAGTGCTAGATGGGCTCTGGGGGTCACTGAAGCTTTCTTT.

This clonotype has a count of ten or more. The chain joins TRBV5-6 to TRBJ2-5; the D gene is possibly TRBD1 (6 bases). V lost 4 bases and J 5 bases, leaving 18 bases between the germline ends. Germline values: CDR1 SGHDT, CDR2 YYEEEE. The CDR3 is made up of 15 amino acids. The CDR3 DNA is TGTGCCAGCAGCGTACTTCAGGGGTCTCGGGAGACCCAGTACTTC. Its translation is CASSVLQGSRETQYF.

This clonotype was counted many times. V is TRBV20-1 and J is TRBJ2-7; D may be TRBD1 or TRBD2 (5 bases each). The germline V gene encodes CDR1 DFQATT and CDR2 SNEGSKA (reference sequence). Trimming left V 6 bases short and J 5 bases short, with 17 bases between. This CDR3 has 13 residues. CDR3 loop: CSARTPLGDEQYF. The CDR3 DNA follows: TGCAGTGCCAGGACTCCCTTGGGGGACGAGCAGTACTTC.

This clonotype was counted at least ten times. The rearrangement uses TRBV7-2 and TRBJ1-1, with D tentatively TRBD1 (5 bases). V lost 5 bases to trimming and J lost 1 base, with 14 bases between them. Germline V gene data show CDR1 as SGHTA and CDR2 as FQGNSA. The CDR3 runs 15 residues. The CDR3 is CASSPQGGRNTEAFF. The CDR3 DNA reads TGTGCCAGCAGCCCCCAGGGTGGGAGGAACACTGAAGCTTTCTTT.

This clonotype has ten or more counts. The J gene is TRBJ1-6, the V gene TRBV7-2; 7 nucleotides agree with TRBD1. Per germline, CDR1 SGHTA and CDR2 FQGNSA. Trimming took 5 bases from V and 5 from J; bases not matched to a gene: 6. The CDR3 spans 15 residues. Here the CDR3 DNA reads TGTGCCAGCAGCCCAGGGGGGGGGGATAATTCACCCCTCCACTTT. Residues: CASSPGGGDNSPLHF. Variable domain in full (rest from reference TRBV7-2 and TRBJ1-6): GAGVSQSPSNKVTEKGKDVELRCDPISGHTALYWYRQSLGQGLEFLIYFQGNSAPDKSGLPSDRFSAERTGGSVSTLTIQRTQQEDSAVYLCASSPGGGDNSPLHFGNGTRLTVT.

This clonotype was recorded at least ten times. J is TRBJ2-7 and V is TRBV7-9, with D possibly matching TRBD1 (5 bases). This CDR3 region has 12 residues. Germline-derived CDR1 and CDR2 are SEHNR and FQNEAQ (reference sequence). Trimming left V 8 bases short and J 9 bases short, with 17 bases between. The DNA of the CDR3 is TGTGCCAGCGCCAGGGATTATGGTGTGCAGTACTTC. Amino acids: CASARDYGVQYF.

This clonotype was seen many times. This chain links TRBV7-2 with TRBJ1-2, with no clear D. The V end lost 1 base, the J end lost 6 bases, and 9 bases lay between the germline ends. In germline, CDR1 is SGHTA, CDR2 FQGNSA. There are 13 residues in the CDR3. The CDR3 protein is CASSLGRGDGYTF. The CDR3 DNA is TGTGCCAGCAGCTTAGGTCGAGGAGATGGCTACACCTTC.

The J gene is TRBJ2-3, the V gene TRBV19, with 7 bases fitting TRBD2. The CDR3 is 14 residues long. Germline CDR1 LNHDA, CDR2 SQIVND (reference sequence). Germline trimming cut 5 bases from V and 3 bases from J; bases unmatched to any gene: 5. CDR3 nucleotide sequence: TGTGCCAGTAGTGGAGGACTAGGGACAGATACGCAGTATTTT. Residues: CASSGGLGTDTQYF.

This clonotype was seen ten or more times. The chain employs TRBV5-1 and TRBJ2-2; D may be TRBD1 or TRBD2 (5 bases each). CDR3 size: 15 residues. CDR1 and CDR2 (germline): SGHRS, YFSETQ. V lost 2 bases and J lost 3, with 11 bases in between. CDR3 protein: CASSFGAHDTGELFF. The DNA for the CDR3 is TGCGCCAGCAGCTTCGGGGCTCACGACACCGGGGAGCTGTTTTTT.

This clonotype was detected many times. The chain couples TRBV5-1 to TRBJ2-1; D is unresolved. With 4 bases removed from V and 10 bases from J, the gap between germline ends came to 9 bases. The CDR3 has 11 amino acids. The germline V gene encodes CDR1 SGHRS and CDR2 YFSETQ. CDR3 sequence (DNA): TGCGCCAGCAGCCCCGGTCTAGAGCAGTTCTTC. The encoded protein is CASSPGLEQFF.

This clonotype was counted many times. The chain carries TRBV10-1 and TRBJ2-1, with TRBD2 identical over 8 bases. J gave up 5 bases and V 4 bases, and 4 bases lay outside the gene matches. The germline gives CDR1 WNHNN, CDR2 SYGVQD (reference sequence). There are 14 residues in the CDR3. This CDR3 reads CASSAAGGHNEQFF. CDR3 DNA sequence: TGCGCCAGCAGTGCGGCGGGGGGCCACAATGAGCAGTTCTTC.

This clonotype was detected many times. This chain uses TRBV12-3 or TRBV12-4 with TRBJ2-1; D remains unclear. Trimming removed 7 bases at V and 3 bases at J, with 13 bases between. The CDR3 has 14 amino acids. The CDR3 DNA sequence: TGTGCCAGCACTCTTCTTCGAGGCTACAATGAGCAGTTCTTC. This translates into CASTLLRGYNEQFF.

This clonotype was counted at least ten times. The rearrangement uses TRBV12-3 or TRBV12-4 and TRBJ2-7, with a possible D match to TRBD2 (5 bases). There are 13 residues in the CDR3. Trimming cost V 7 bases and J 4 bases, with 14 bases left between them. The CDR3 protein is CASNLGGLYEQYF. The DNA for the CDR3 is TGTGCCAGCAACCTGGGCGGACTGTACGAGCAGTACTTC.

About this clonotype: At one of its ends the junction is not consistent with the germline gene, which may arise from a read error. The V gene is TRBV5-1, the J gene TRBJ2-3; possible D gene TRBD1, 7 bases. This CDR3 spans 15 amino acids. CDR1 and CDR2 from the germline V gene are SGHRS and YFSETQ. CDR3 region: CASSSTQGRSDTKHF. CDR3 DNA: TGCGCCAGCAGCTCTACACAGGGGAGGTCGGATACGAAGCATTTT.

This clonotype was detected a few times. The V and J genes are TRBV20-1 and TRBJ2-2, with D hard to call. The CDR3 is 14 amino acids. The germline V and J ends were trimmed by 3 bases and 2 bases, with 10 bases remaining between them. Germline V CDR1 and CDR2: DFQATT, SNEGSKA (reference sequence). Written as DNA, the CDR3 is TGCAGTGCTAGCAGGTCCAGTAACACCGGGGAGCTGTTTTTT. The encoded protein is CSASRSSNTGELFF.

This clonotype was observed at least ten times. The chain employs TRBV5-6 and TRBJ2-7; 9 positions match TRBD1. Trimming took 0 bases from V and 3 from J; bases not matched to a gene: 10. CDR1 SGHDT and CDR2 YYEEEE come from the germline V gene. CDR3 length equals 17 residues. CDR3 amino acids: CASSLGWDRDLVYEQYF. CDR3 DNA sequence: TGTGCCAGCAGCTTGGGTTGGGACAGGGATTTAGTCTACGAGCAGTACTTC.

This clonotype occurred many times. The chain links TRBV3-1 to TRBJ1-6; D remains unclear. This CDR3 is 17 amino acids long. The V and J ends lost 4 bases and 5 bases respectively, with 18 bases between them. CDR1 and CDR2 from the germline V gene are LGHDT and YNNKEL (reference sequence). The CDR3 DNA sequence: TGTGCCAGCAGCCCGGACTGGGCGTTTTTTCATAATTCACCCCTCCACTTT. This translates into CASSPDWAFFHNSPLHF.

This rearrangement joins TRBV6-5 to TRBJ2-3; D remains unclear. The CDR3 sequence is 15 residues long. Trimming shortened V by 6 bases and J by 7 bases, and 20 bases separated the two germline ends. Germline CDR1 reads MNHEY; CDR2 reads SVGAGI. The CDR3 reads CASSLSRKGGYTQYF. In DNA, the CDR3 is TGTGCCAGCAGCCTCTCGAGAAAGGGTGGATATACGCAGTATTTT.

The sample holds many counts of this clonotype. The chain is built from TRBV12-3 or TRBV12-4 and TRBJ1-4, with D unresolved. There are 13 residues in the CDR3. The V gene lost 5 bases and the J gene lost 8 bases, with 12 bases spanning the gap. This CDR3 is CASSPPSVEKLFF. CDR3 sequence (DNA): TGTGCCAGCAGTCCACCCTCCGTCGAAAAACTGTTTTTT.

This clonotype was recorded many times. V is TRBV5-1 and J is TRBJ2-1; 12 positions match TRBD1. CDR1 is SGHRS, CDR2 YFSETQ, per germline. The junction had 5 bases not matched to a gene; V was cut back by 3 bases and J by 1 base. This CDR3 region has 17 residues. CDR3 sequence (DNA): TGCGCCAGCAGCTCCGGGACAGGGGGCTTGTCCTACAATGAGCAGTTCTTC. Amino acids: CASSSGTGGLSYNEQFF. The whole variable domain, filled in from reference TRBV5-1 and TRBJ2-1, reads KAGVTQTPRYLIKTRGQQVTLSCSPISGHRSVSWYQQTPGQGLQFLFEYFSETQRNKGNFPGRFSGRQFSNSRSEMNVSTLELGDSALYLCASSSGTGGLSYNEQFFGPGTRLTVL.